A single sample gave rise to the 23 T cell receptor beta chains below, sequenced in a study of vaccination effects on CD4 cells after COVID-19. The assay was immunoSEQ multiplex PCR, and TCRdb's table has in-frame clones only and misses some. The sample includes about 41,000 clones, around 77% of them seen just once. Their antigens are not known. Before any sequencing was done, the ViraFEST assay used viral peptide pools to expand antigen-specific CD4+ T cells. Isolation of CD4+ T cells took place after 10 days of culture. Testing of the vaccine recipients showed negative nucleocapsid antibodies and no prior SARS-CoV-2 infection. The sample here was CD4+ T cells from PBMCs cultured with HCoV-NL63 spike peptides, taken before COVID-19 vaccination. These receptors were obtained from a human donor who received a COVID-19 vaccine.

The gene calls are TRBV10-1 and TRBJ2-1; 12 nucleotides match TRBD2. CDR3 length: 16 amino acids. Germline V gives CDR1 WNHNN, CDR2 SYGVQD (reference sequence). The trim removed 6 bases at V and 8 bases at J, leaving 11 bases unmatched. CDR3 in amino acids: CASSLTSGGSMDEQFF. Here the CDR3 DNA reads TGCGCCAGCAGCCTTACTAGCGGGGGGTCCATGGATGAGCAGTTCTTC.

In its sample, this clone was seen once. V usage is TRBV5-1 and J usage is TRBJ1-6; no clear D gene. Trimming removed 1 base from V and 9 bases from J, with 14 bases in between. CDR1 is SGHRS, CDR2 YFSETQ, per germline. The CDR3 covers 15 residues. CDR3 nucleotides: TGCGCCAGCAGCTTGTCCGTGGAAGGGAGTTCACCCCTCCACTTT. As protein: CASSLSVEGSSPLHF.

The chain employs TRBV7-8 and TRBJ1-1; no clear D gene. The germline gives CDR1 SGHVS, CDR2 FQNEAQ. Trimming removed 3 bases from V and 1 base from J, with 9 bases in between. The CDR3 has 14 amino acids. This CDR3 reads CASSLEIRNTEAFF. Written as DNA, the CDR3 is TGTGCCAGCAGCTTGGAAATTCGGAACACTGAAGCTTTCTTT.

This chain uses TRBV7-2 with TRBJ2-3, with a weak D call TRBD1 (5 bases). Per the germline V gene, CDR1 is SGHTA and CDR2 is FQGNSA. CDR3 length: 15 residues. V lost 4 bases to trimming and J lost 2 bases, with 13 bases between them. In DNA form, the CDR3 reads TGTGCCAGCAGCTCATATGGACACGACACAGATACGCAGTATTTT. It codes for CASSSYGHDTDTQYF.

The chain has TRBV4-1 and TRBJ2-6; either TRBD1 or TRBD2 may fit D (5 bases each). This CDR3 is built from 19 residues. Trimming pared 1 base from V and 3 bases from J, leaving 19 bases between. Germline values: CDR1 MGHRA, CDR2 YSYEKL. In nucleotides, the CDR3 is TGCGCCAGCAGCCAAGGAACGGGACCGCGGTTGTTTGGGGCCAACGTCCTGACTTTC. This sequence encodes CASSQGTGPRLFGANVLTF.

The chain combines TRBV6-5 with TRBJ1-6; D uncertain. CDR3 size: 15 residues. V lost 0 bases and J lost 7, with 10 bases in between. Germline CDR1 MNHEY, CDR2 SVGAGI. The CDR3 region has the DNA TGTGCCAGCAGTTACTCGTCGACGGGGAATTCACCCCTCCACTTT. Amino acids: CASSYSSTGNSPLHF.

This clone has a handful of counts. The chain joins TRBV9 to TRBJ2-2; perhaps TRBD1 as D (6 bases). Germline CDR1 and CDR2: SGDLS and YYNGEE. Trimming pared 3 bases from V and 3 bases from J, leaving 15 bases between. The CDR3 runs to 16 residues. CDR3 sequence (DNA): TGTGCCAGCAGCGCCCTCCGGGACATTCACACCGGGGAGCTGTTTTTT. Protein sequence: CASSALRDIHTGELFF.

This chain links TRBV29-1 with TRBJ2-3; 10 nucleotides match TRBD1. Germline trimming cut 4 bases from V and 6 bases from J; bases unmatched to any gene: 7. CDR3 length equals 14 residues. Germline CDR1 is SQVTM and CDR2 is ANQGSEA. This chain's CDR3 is CSVAQDRGFDTQYF. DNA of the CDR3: TGCAGCGTTGCACAGGACAGGGGGTTTGATACGCAGTATTTT.

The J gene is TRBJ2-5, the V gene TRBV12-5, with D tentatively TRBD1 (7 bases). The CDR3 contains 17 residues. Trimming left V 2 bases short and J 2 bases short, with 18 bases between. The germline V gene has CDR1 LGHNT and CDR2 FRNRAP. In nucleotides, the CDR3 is TGTGCTAGTGGTTTGAGCCAGCGCGGGACAGATCAAGAGACCCAGTACTTC. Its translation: CASGLSQRGTDQETQYF.

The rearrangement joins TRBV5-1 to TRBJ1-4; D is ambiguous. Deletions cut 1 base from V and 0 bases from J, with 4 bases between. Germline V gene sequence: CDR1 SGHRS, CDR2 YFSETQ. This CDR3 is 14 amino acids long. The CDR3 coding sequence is TGCGCCAGCAGCTTGCAGTCAACTAATGAAAAACTGTTTTTT. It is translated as CASSLQSTNEKLFF.

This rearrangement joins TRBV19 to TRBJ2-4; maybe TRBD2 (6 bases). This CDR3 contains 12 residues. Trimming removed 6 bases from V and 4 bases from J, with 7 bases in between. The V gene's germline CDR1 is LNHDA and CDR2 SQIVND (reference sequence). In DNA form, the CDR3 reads TGTGCCAGTAGCCGGGGGAAAAACATTCAGTACTTC. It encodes CASSRGKNIQYF.

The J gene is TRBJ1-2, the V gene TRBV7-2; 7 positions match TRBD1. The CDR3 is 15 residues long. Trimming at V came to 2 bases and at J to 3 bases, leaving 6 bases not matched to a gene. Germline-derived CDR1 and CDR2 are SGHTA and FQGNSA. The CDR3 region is CASSLSTGADYGYTF. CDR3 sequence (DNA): TGTGCCAGCAGCTTAAGCACAGGGGCCGACTATGGCTACACCTTC.

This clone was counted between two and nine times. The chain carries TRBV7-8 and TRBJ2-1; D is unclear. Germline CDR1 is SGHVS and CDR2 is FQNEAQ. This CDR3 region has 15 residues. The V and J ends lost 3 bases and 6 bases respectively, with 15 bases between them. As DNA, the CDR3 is TGTGCCAGCAGCTTCTTCGGTGCGTTGGGCAATGAGCAGTTCTTC. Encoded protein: CASSFFGALGNEQFF.

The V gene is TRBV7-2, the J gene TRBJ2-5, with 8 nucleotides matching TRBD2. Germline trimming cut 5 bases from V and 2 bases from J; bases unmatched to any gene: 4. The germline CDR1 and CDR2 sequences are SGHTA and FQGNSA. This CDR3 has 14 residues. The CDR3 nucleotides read TGTGCCAGCAGCCTAATAGCGGGGCAAGAGACCCAGTACTTC. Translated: CASSLIAGQETQYF.

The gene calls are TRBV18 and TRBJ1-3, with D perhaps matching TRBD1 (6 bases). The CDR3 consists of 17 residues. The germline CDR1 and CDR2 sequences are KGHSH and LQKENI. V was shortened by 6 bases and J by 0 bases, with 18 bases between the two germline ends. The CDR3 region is CASSTTKTGGSGNTIYF. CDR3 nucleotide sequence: TGTGCCAGCTCCACTACCAAGACAGGCGGCTCTGGAAACACCATATATTTT.

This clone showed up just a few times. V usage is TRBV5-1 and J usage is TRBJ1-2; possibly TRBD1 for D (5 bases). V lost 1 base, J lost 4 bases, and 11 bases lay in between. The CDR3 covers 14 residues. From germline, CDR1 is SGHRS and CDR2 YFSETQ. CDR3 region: CASSLQGGAYGYTF. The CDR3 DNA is TGCGCCAGCAGCTTGCAAGGAGGGGCCTATGGCTACACCTTC.

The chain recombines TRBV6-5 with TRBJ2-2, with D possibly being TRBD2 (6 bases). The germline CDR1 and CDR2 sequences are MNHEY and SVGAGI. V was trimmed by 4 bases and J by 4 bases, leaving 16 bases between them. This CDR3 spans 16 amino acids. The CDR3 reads CASSLSPRGGTGELFF. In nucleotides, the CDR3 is TGTGCCAGCAGTTTGTCGCCTAGGGGAGGCACCGGGGAGCTGTTTTTT.

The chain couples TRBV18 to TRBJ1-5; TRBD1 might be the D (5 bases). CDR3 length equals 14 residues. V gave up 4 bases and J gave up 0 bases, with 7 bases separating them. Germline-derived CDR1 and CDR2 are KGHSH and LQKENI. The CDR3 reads CASSLGVSNQPQHF. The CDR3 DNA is TGTGCCAGCTCACTAGGGGTTAGCAATCAGCCCCAGCATTTT.

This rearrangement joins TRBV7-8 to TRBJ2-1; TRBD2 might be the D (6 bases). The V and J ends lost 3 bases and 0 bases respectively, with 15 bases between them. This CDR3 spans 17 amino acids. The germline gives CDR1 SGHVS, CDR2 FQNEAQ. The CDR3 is CASSFVGAGGSYNEQFF. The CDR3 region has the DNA TGTGCCAGCAGCTTTGTAGGGGCCGGGGGCTCCTACAATGAGCAGTTCTTC. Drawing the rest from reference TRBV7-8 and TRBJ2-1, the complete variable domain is GAGVSQSPRYKVAKRGQDVALRCDPISGHVSLFWYQQALGQGPEFLTYFQNEAQLDKSGLPSDRFFAERPEGSVSTLKIQRTQQEDSAVYLCASSFVGAGGSYNEQFFGPGTRLTVL.

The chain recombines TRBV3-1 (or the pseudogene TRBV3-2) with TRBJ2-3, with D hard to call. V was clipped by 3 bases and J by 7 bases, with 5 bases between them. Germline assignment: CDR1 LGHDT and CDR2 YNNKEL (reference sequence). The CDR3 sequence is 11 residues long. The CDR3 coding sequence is TGTGCCAGCAGCCAGTTTAATACGCAGTATTTT. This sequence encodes CASSQFNTQYF.

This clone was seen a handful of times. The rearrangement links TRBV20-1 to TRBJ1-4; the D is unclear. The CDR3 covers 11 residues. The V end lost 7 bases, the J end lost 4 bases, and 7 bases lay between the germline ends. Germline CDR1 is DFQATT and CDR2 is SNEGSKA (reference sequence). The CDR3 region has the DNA TGCAGTGTACTGTTTAATGAAAAACTGTTTTTT. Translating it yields CSVLFNEKLFF.

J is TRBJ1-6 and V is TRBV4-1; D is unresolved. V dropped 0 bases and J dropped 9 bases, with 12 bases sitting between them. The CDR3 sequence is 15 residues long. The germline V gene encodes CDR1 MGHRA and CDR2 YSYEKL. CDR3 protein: CASSQDRGGVSPLHF. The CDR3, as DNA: TGCGCCAGCAGCCAAGATCGCGGCGGTGTTTCACCCCTCCACTTT.

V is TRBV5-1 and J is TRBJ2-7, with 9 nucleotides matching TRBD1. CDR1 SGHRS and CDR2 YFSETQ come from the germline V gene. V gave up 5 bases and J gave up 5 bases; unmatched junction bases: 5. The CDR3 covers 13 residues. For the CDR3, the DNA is TGCGCCAGCAGTAGTCGGACAGGGGACGAGCAGTACGTC. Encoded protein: CASSSRTGDEQYV.